This TCR beta chain was identified during a study of cytomegalovirus exposure and HLA in healthy donors (TCRdb year 2017). At the level of the whole study: In an earlier analysis of approximately 640 of the donors, about 260 Gb of sequence data and some 120 million unique TCR beta sequences from about 190 million T cells were reported. The study used immunosequencing to profile the T cell repertoires of 600 to 850 subjects and linked those repertoires to cytomegalovirus serostatus. The study combined high-throughput TCR immunosequencing, statistical association of individual TCRs with disease status, and machine learning to predict cytomegalovirus infection status. Of the approximately 400 genotyped donors, approximately 83% fell in the genetic ancestry cluster associated with self-reported Caucasian donors. About 300 gigabases of sequencing data and approximately 85 million unique TCR sequences were included in an early release covering about 700 HLA-typed donors. Donor age, sex, ethnicity and CMV serostatus were collected together with the repertoire data. A later analysis re-examined previously published TCR beta repertoires from 610 or so donors and added high-resolution HLA genotyping to investigate patterns of TCR occurrence. A later genetic analysis took genome-wide SNP genotypes for about 55% of the 666 donors and used that subset as a discovery cohort. Roughly 5 DR-DQ haplotypes were treated as single units for association and clustering because of strong linkage in the cohort. In addition to the first cohort of hundreds of subjects, a separate validation cohort of 130 or so different subjects was used. The aim of the study was to test whether cataloging public T cell receptors could identify signatures of past pathogen exposure. To decide whether each TCR beta V gene segment behaved as functional or pseudogenic, an earlier analysis of some 540 of the donors relied on high-throughput TCR beta sequencing. Among about 400 genotyped donors of the cohort, an average of approximately 240,000 unique TCR beta nucleotide sequences was sequenced per donor, of which 15% to 20% were non-productive. In the later analysis, no new phenotypic data were used to find candidate immune exposures; instead, reliance was placed on TCR beta sequences and their occurrence across donors. All discovery cohort repertoires had been generated on a single sequencing platform. Class I and class II HLA loci were covered by the typing at four-digit resolution. The number of donors typed differed by locus, with roughly 620-640 for A, B, C, DRB1 and DQB1, 522 for DQA1, 606 for DPA1, and over 400 for DPB1.

General study outcomes and caveats: The 87-base-pair reads could not distinguish some IMGT-functional V segments, including TRBV6-2 and TRBV6-3, so those segments were excluded. The classifier was reported to diagnose cytomegalovirus status with high specificity and sensitivity in both the original cohort and the validation cohort. According to a later analysis, parvovirus B19, influenza, CMV and Epstein-Barr virus appeared linked to several top co-occurrence clusters. The study listed 164 TCR beta chains as associated with cytomegalovirus. Because counts were too low, seventeen rarely observed V segments, including chromosome 9 orphons, were excluded from the earlier analysis of fewer than 650 of the donors. A few of the identified cytomegalovirus-associated TCR beta chains were confirmed in vitro to be specific for cytomegalovirus antigens. Compared with the roughly 670-donor mean, donors in an Asian-associated ancestry cluster had fewer N-insertions in productive TCRs, according to a later genetic analysis. Because some donors lacked HLA typing at each locus, the association tests relied only on the typed subset. In a later analysis, most CMV-associated TCR beta chains were found to appear HLA-restricted, with HLA associations seemingly driven largely by CMV exposure. According to the authors, the approach could potentially be generalized to other disease states and immunological phenotypes. In an earlier analysis of about 540 of the donors, most TCR beta V segments were observed in productive rearrangements about 90% or about 30% of the time, broadly matching IMGT annotations. A further reported finding was that TCR beta sequences accurately predicted the HLA-A and HLA-B alleles for most subjects in the first cohort. CMV serostatus was the only immune exposure information available for the cohort. Only TCR beta chains were sequenced in this cohort, and the absence of alpha or paired-chain data limited detectable features. Strong co-occurrence of HLA alleles, especially DR and DQ, made assigning TCR associations to individual alleles difficult. Presence/absence analyses assumed roughly uniform sequencing depth across donors, an assumption that may not hold. In a later analysis, the rate of TCR association differed among HLA loci, with DRB1 alleles having the most associated TCRs and HLA-C alleles having the fewest. Compared with equally common non-associated chains, HLA-associated TCR beta chains in a later analysis were more clonally expanded and had lower generation probabilities. Most TCR sequences were seen in very few donors, while some public TCRs were found in many individuals. In a later genetic analysis, a missense DCLRE1C variant was associated with V-gene and J-gene trimming of TCR beta chains, and the association was replicated in an independent cohort. Correlated functional status among segregating V segments might be attributable to linkage disequilibrium, but an unknown experimental factor could not be ruled out. At a false discovery rate of 0.05, a later analysis linked 16,951 TCR beta sequences to specific HLA alleles. A group of highly shared sequence variants was considered likely to be a technical artifact of the sequencing pipeline.

CDR1 MDHEN and CDR2 SYDVKM are derived from the germline V gene. Its CDR3 holds 14 amino acids, cysteine through phenylalanine. Only the CDR3 DNA is retained, 42 bases long and in frame from the first base. The junction shows trimming of 2 bases on V and 5 bases on J, plus 12 bases between the germline ends. Concerning this clone itself: Its cognate antigen has yet to be identified. It has no much larger one-base neighbor in the sample; base qualities were not kept.

Library preparation used the immunoSEQ multiplex PCR assay. For the multiplex PCR, a mixture combining 60 forward primers for TCR Vbeta segments and 13 reverse primers for TCR Jbeta segments was used. The CDR3 region of rearranged TCR beta genes was amplified from genomic DNA by a multiplex PCR assay. Amplified TCR beta libraries were sequenced as 87-base-pair reads on the Illumina HiSeq System. Concerning the study's data processing: A later analysis tallied around 80 million unique TCR beta chains across the 666 repertoires, and around 12 million of those chains were shared by two or more donors. A nearest-neighbor algorithm error-corrected the raw reads and collapsed the reads into unique sequences, merging closely related sequences to remove PCR and sequencing errors. To assign V, D and J gene segments, CDR3 sequences were aligned to IMGT reference sequences. For a sequence to be retained, a match of at least six nucleotides to both a V gene segment and a J gene segment was required. A rearrangement counted as productive if the CDR3 had no stop codons and remained in frame with V and J, and every other rearrangement counted as non-productive. CDR3 was defined according to IMGT convention as the region running from the second conserved V-encoded cysteine to the conserved J-encoded phenylalanine. In an earlier analysis of more than 550 of the donors, sequences lacking an unambiguous match to a single V gene segment were excluded. In an earlier analysis of about 590 of the donors, a V segment was called functional when productive rearrangements were above 56.7%, and segregating when the standard deviation between donors exceeded 5%. A statistical classification framework was developed to diagnose cytomegalovirus status using the catalog of TCR beta chain sequences. In a later analysis, V and J genes were assigned by comparing TCR nucleotide sequences against IMGT/GENE-DB human TR gene sequences. Using the TCRdist pipeline, a later analysis assigned CDR3 sequences along with most-parsimonious VDJ recombination scenarios. In a later analysis, each TCR beta chain was defined by its CDR3 amino acid sequence together with its V-gene family, and reads without a unique V-gene family were excluded. In a later analysis, 450 to 600 highly shared, low-generation-probability nucleotide sequences were removed to address suspected cross-contamination and a sequencing artifact. A later analysis calculated a clonal expansion index for each public chain from normalized within-repertoire ranks of inferred template counts. Generation probabilities in a later analysis came from a VDJ recombination model fitted to out-of-frame rearrangements, and those results were checked against IGoR. Hypergeometric tests were used in a later analysis to score TCR-TCR, TCR-HLA and TCR-CMV co-occurrence, with a repertoire-size bias correction applied to the TCR pairs. False discovery rates were estimated in a later analysis by permuting HLA or CMV assignments 20 times. In a later analysis, co-occurring TCRs were grouped using DBSCAN, with TCRdist sequence similarity added in when clustering inside HLA-allele-positive subsets. Repertoires with fewer than 30,000 or more than 120,000 public chains, plus five repertoires with anomalous nucleotide sharing, were excluded from co-occurrence clustering. The table comes from immuneACCESS by way of TCRdb, which keeps in-frame sequences with V and J called. Part of the clones is missing from these tables; in studies checked, under half for an unresolved V gene and the rest for unknown reasons. The V and J calls and the clone size are those of that table, but D and trimming were determined from the DNA. The sample contains 80,000 to 95,000 clones, around 81% of them found a single time. 5.5% to 7% of the sample is taken by the ten largest.

The cohort was made up of several hundred healthy bone marrow donors. At the time of sampling, all cohort members were nominally healthy, though unrecorded immune exposures were likely present. The donor was CMV seropositive and belonged to the group of 250 to 300 seropositive cohort members. A peripheral blood sample was provided by each donor, and peripheral blood mononuclear cells were used for TCR beta sequencing. The Qiagen DNeasy Blood Extraction Kit was used to extract genomic DNA from the blood cell samples. The receptor comes from a man aged 18 to 30 in good health and CMV-seropositive. Sequences were obtained from PBMCs. The sequence links TRBV28 to TRBJ1-1, with a weak D call of TRBD1 (6 bases match). Here is the DNA: TGTGCCAGCAGTTTAGGGGGCGCGAAGACTGAAGCTTTCTTT. Protein translation: CASSLGGAKTEAFF.